Below, 8 T cell receptor beta chains from the same sample are listed, as sequenced in a study of blood T cell repertoires in COVID-19. Sequencing was performed with immunoSEQ multiplex PCR; in TCRdb, only in-frame clones are kept and a portion is missing. The table has around 240,000 clones, approximately 83% seen once. Specimen: peripheral blood. The receptors stem from a woman aged 45-65 years with acute or convalescent COVID-19.

CDR3 bases: TGTGCCAGCAGCTTAACAGGGGGCCGGGGCAATCAGCCCCAGCATTTT. Translated: CASSLTGGRGNQPQHF. J is TRBJ1-5 and V is TRBV11-2; 9 nucleotides align to TRBD1. Germline lookup yields CDR1 SGHAT and CDR2 FQNNGV. This CDR3 is 16 amino acids long. The ends lost 2 bases at V and 2 bases at J; junction bases unmatched: 4.

This chain joins TRBV28 and TRBJ2-3; D uncertain. Trimming cost V 0 bases and J 0 bases, with 4 bases left between them. Looked up from germline, CDR1 is MDHEN and CDR2 is SYDVKM. The CDR3 runs to 14 residues. DNA of the CDR3: TGTGCCAGCAGTTTATGGACTAGCACAGATACGCAGTATTTT. Translated: CASSLWTSTDTQYF.

This clone was seen a single time. This chain joins TRBV11-3 and TRBJ2-1; D is possibly TRBD1 (6 bases). Between the trimmed V and J ends, which lost 1 base and 0 bases, there was a span of 7 bases. The CDR3 loop spans 15 amino acids. Germline CDR1 reads SGHNT; CDR2 reads YENEEA. The CDR3 nucleotides read TGTGCCAGCAGCTTAGGGGGGCTCTCCTACAATGAGCAGTTCTTC. Translation gives CASSLGGLSYNEQFF.

The V gene is TRBV5-1, the J gene TRBJ1-5; 8 positions match TRBD1. The germline V gene has CDR1 SGHRS and CDR2 YFSETQ. CDR3 length: 16 amino acids. Unmatched junction bases numbered 9, after V lost 0 bases and J lost 7 bases. In DNA, the CDR3 is TGCGCCAGCAGCTTGGAGCCGACAGGGGTGGGCCAGCCCCAGCATTTT. This translates into CASSLEPTGVGQPQHF.

The chain recombines TRBV9 with TRBJ2-2; the D gene is possibly TRBD1 (6 bases). The CDR3 length is 15 residues. V lost 1 base and J 1 base, leaving 8 bases between the germline ends. Germline V CDR1 and CDR2: SGDLS, YYNGEE. The CDR3 loop is CASSVQDRNTGELFF. As DNA, the CDR3 is TGTGCCAGCAGCGTACAGGACAGGAACACCGGGGAGCTGTTTTTT.

V is TRBV7-2 and J is TRBJ2-5; TRBD2 aligns across 13 bases. Germline V gives CDR1 SGHTA, CDR2 FQGNSA. The CDR3 contains 17 residues. The ends lost 4 bases at V and 5 bases at J; junction bases unmatched: 10. The CDR3: CASSSRTSGSFVETQYF. The CDR3 nucleotides are TGTGCCAGCAGCTCAAGGACTAGCGGGAGTTTCGTGGAGACCCAGTACTTC.

J is TRBJ2-2 and V is TRBV7-9; 9 nucleotides line up with TRBD1. The junction had 14 bases not matched to a gene; V was cut back by 5 bases and J by 1 base. Germline assignment: CDR1 SEHNR and CDR2 FQNEAQ (reference sequence). This CDR3 has 19 amino acids. CDR3 amino acids: CASSLRDRARGLNTGELFF. The CDR3 DNA reads as TGTGCCAGCAGCCTCCGGGACAGGGCTAGGGGACTGAACACCGGGGAGCTGTTTTTT.

J is TRBJ1-5 and V is TRBV27, with D unresolved. The germline V gene has CDR1 MNHEY and CDR2 SMNVEV (reference sequence). The CDR3 runs 15 residues. V lost 3 bases, J lost 3 bases, and 12 bases lay in between. CDR3 protein: CASSFGHTNNQPQHF. The DNA for the CDR3 is TGTGCCAGCAGTTTTGGTCACACGAACAATCAGCCCCAGCATTTT.